These 19 T cell receptor beta chains originate from one sample sequenced in a study of OX40 agonist ivuxolimab in advanced cancers. Some clones are missing from TCRdb's copy, which holds only in-frame ones; the method was immunoSEQ multiplex PCR. This sample yields approximately 76,000 clones, of which under 95% are seen a single time; more than 8.5% belongs to the top ten. Sequencing was performed on CD4+ or CD8+ T cells sorted from blood, taken in a trial of the OX40 agonist ivuxolimab. Source of these receptors: an adult with an advanced solid tumor such as melanoma, head and neck, liver or kidney cancer.

This chain links TRBV6-6 with TRBJ2-3, with D hard to call. The CDR3 covers 15 residues. V shed 4 bases and J shed 9 bases, with 20 bases lying between them. The germline V gene has CDR1 MNHNY and CDR2 SVGAGI (reference sequence). The CDR3 sequence is CASSSPPALAWTQYF. The CDR3, as DNA: TGTGCCAGCAGTTCACCCCCAGCGCTGGCTTGGACGCAGTATTTT.

This chain joins TRBV6-1 and TRBJ1-2; tentatively, D is TRBD1 (5 bases). The germline V and J ends were trimmed by 6 bases and 5 bases, with 13 bases remaining between them. Germline CDR1 reads MNHNS; CDR2 reads SASEGT. The CDR3 length is 13 residues. CDR3: CASSDGGYYGYTF. The CDR3 DNA reads TGTGCCAGCAGCGACGGGGGGTATTATGGCTACACCTTC.

This CDR3 is CASSFRQSYEQYF. The DNA for the CDR3 is TGTGCCAGCAGCTTCAGACAGTCCTACGAGCAGTACTTC. The V and J genes are TRBV5-4 and TRBJ2-7, with D possibly TRBD1 on 5 matching bases. The V gene lost 2 bases and the J gene lost 1 base, with 7 bases spanning the gap. This CDR3 is 13 amino acids long. The germline gives CDR1 SGHNT, CDR2 YYREEE (reference sequence).

V gene TRBV4-1 combines with J gene TRBJ1-1; D uncertain. This CDR3 spans 12 amino acids. Trimming pared 1 base from V and 6 bases from J, leaving 6 bases between. Germline CDR1 MGHRA, CDR2 YSYEKL. The CDR3 spells CASSQGQAEAFF. The CDR3 DNA reads TGCGCCAGCAGCCAAGGTCAGGCTGAAGCTTTCTTT.

The chain couples TRBV15 to TRBJ2-2; tentatively, D is TRBD1 (5 bases). Trimming took 1 base from V and 3 from J, leaving 12 bases between them. Germline lookup yields CDR1 LNHNV and CDR2 YYDKDF (reference sequence). This CDR3 contains 16 residues. CDR3: CATSRVSRVDTGELFF. CDR3 DNA sequence: TGTGCCACCAGCAGAGTTTCCAGGGTAGACACCGGGGAGCTGTTTTTT. Combining the CDR3 with reference TRBV15 and TRBJ2-2 gives the whole variable domain DAMVIQNPRYQVTQFGKPVTLSCSQTLNHNVMYWYQQKSSQAPKLLFHYYDKDFNNEADTPDNFQSRRPNTSFCFLDIRSPGLGDTAMYLCATSRVSRVDTGELFFGEGSRLTVL.

This rearrangement joins TRBV5-4 to TRBJ2-3; unclear D gene. Germline V gene data show CDR1 as SGHNT and CDR2 as YYREEE (reference sequence). The V gene lost 3 bases and the J gene lost 4 bases, with 9 bases spanning the gap. This CDR3 contains 13 residues. CDR3 amino acids: CASSSGRPDTQYF. The DNA for the CDR3 is TGTGCCAGCAGCTCCGGAAGGCCAGATACGCAGTATTTT.

The chain has TRBV4-3 and TRBJ2-2; a weak D match, TRBD2 (6 bases). Germline CDR1 reads LGHNA; CDR2 reads YSLEER. The V end lost 0 bases, the J end lost 0 bases, and 11 bases lay between the germline ends. The CDR3 loop spans 17 amino acids. The CDR3 here is CASSQDGLSTNTGELFF. The CDR3 DNA is TGCGCCAGCAGCCAAGATGGACTATCCACGAACACCGGGGAGCTGTTTTTT.

The V call is TRBV5-6, the J call TRBJ1-5; 8 bases agree with TRBD1. V shed 3 bases and J 0 bases; nucleotides not matched to a gene: 8. This CDR3 has 17 residues. Per germline, CDR1 SGHDT and CDR2 YYEEEE. The DNA for the CDR3 is TGTGCCAGCAGCTCCGGACAGGGTGAATATAGCAATCAGCCCCAGCATTTT. As protein: CASSSGQGEYSNQPQHF.

This chain connects TRBV29-1 to TRBJ1-3; D gene ambiguous. V lost 4 bases and J 0 bases, leaving 7 bases between the germline ends. Germline V gene data show CDR1 as SQVTM and CDR2 as ANQGSEA. The CDR3 extends over 13 amino acids. CDR3 region: CSVGAGSGNTIYF. The CDR3 DNA is TGCAGCGTTGGGGCAGGCTCTGGAAACACCATATATTTT.

CDR3 sequence (DNA): TGCGCCAGCAGCTTGGCAGGGGTCGAGCAGTTCTTC. This translates into CASSLAGVEQFF. The chain is built from TRBV5-1 and TRBJ2-1; maybe TRBD1 (6 bases). Germline lookup yields CDR1 SGHRS and CDR2 YFSETQ. The CDR3 covers 12 residues. Trimming stripped 0 bases from V and 10 bases from J, with 8 bases between.

Comments on this clone: This likely traces to a read error, being one base from a far larger clone. The rearrangement joins TRBV6-5 to TRBJ2-2; possible D gene TRBD2, 5 bases. The CDR3 loop spans 13 amino acids. V lost 5 bases and J 3 bases, leaving 7 bases between the germline ends. From germline, CDR1 is MNHEY and CDR2 SVGAGI. The CDR3 loop reads CASSDGDTGELFF. The CDR3 region has the DNA TGTGCCAGCAGTGACGGGGACACCGGGGAGCTGTTTTTT.

This clone was detected once. The chain carries TRBV7-6 and TRBJ1-2; D is unclear. Trimming cost V 6 bases and J 0 bases, with 14 bases left between them. Per germline, CDR1 SGHVS and CDR2 FNYEAQ. The CDR3 extends over 15 amino acids. The CDR3 region has the DNA TGTGCCAGCAGTCCCAATCTGGCTCCTAACTATGGCTACACCTTC. It is translated as CASSPNLAPNYGYTF. Variable domain in full (rest from reference TRBV7-6 and TRBJ1-2): GAGVSQSPRYKVTKRGQDVALRCDPISGHVSLYWYRQALGQGPEFLTYFNYEAQQDKSGLPNDRFSAERPEGSISTLTIQRTEQRDSAMYRCASSPNLAPNYGYTFGSGTRLTVV.

The genes are TRBV7-9 and TRBJ1-2, with D possibly matching TRBD1 (5 bases). V shed 3 bases and J shed 3 bases, with 14 bases lying between them. CDR1 and CDR2 (germline): SEHNR, FQNEAQ (reference sequence). This CDR3 is 15 amino acids long. This CDR3 is CASSLGDRRDYGYTF. CDR3 DNA: TGTGCCAGCAGCTTGGGGGACCGCCGGGACTATGGCTACACCTTC.

This CDR3 reads CASTFGYSGANVLTF. CDR3 DNA sequence: TGTGCCAGCACCTTCGGTTACTCTGGGGCCAACGTCCTGACTTTC. The chain is built from TRBV5-4 and TRBJ2-6; no clear D gene. V was shortened by 6 bases and J by 0 bases, with 10 bases between the two germline ends. The CDR3 sequence is 15 residues long. Germline-derived CDR1 and CDR2 are SGHNT and YYREEE (reference sequence).

The chain joins TRBV5-1 to TRBJ2-5; a weak D match, TRBD1 (5 bases). CDR1 is SGHRS and CDR2 is YFSETQ in the germline V gene. The CDR3 has 17 amino acids. V was shortened by 4 bases and J by 3 bases, with 22 bases between the two germline ends. CDR3 loop: CASSILGQGHEEETQYF. CDR3 DNA sequence: TGCGCCAGCAGCATCCTGGGGCAGGGTCACGAGGAAGAGACCCAGTACTTC.

The gene calls are TRBV7-8 and TRBJ1-2, with D possibly TRBD1 on 5 matching bases. Germline-derived CDR1 and CDR2 are SGHVS and FQNEAQ. The CDR3 length is 14 residues. V was cut by 5 bases and J by 8 bases, with 18 bases left in between. As DNA, the CDR3 is TGTGCCAGCAGCCCCATGGGGGGGGTGGAGGGCTACACCTTC. Amino acids: CASSPMGGVEGYTF.

The chain combines TRBV11-2 with TRBJ1-2; a possible D gene is TRBD1 (6 bases). The ends were cut back, 3 bases at V and 4 bases at J, with 15 bases in the middle. The CDR3 totals 15 residues. Germline V gene data show CDR1 as SGHAT and CDR2 as FQNNGV. The CDR3 sequence is CASSLGGQGSYGYTF. In DNA form, the CDR3 reads TGTGCCAGCAGCTTGGGGGGGCAGGGGAGCTATGGCTACACCTTC.

This clone was seen only once. The rearrangement links TRBV19 to TRBJ2-7; D might be TRBD2 (6 bases). This CDR3 region has 14 residues. The germline V gene has CDR1 LNHDA and CDR2 SQIVND (reference sequence). V lost 9 bases and J 2 bases, leaving 17 bases between the germline ends. The CDR3 reads CASGPGLLTYEQYF. CDR3 nucleotide sequence: TGTGCCAGCGGACCGGGACTGCTTACCTACGAGCAGTACTTC.

V is TRBV27 and J is TRBJ1-5; possibly TRBD1 for D (6 bases). The CDR3 spans 17 residues. Trimming shortened V by 1 base and J by 2 bases, and 15 bases separated the two germline ends. Germline V gene data show CDR1 as MNHEY and CDR2 as SMNVEV (reference sequence). The DNA for the CDR3 is TGTGCCAGCAGTTTATGGTCTTCGGGGGCGGGCAATCAGCCCCAGCATTTT. Translating it yields CASSLWSSGAGNQPQHF.